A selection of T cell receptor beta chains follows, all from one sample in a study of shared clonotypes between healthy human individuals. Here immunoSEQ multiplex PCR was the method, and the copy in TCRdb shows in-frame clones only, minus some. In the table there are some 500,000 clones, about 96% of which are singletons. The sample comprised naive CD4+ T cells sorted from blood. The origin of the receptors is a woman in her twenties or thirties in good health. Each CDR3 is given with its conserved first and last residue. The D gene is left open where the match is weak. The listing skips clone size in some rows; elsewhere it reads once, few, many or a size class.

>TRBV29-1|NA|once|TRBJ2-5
TGCAGCGTTGGGACGGGGATAGACCAGTACTTC
CSVGTGIDQYF
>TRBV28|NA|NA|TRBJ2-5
TGTGCCAGCAGACCCCCCGCGGCTAGCAGAGAGACCCAGTACTTC
CASRPPAASRETQYF
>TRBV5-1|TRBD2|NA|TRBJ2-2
TGCGCCAGCAGCCCAGGACTAGCGGGAGATGTGAGCGGGGAGCTGTTTTTT
CASSPGLAGDVSGELFF
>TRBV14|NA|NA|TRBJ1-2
TGTGCCAGCAGCCGGCTAGGGTATGGCTACACCTTC
CASSRLGYGYTF
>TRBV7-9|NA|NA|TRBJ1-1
TGTGCCAGCAGCACACAGGGATCCGAGAACACTGAAGCTTTCTTT
CASSTQGSENTEAFF
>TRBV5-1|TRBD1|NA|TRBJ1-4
TGCGCCAGCAGCGTGGGACAGGGGAATGAAAAACTGTTTTTT
CASSVGQGNEKLFF
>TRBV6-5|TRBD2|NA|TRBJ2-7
TGTGCCAGCAGTAGCCCGGGACTAGCGGACTACGAGCAGTACTTC
CASSSPGLADYEQYF
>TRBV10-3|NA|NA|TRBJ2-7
TGTGCCATCAGTGAGTCGTATAGCGAGCAGTACTTC
CAISESYSEQYF
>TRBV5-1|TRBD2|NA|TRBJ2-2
TGCGCCAGCAGCTTGGCGGGACTAGGTAGGGCCGGGGAGCTGTTTTTT
CASSLAGLGRAGELFF
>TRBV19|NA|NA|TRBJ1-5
TGTGCCAGTAGCCCCCCCGATTCCAATCAGCCCCAGCATTTT
CASSPPDSNQPQHF
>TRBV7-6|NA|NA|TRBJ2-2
TGTGCCAGCAGCTTAGCCCCGACTAGGAAAGATCTCTCCGGGGAGCTGTTTTTT
CASSLAPTRKDLSGELFF
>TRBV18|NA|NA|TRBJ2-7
TGTGCCAGCTCCCGCGGGGGCGGGAGCCCCTACGAGCAGTACTTC
CASSRGGGSPYEQYF
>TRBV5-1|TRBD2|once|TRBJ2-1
TGCGCCAGCAGCATGGGGGGACTAGCGGGAGGGAGCTCCTACAATGAGCAGTTCTTC
CASSMGGLAGGSSYNEQFF
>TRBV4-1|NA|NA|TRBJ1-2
TGCGCCAGCAGCCAAACCCCGGGGGTCTGGGGCTATGGCTACACCTTC
CASSQTPGVWGYGYTF
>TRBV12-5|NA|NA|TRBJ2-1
TGTGCTAGTGGTTCCGGACCTTACAATGAGCAGTTCTTC
CASGSGPYNEQFF
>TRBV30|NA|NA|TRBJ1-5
TGTGCCTGGGCAACAGGCGTAGATCAGCCCCAGCATTTT
CAWATGVDQPQHF
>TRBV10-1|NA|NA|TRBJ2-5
TGCGCCAGCAGTGATTCAGAGAGCTGGACCCAGTACTTC
CASSDSESWTQYF
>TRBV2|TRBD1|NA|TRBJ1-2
TGTGCCAGCAGTGAAGTCTTAACTGGACAGGGAGGTACCTTC
CASSEVLTGQGGTF
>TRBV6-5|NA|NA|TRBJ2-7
TGTGCCAGCAGTTACTCGAGGGGTTACGAGCAGTACTTC
CASSYSRGYEQYF
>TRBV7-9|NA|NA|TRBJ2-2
TGTGCCAGCATCTTCACGGGGGTTACCGGGGAGCTGTTTTTT
CASIFTGVTGELFF
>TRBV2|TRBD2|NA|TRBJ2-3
TGTGCCAGCAAAGGACTAGCGGGAGCAAAAGATACGCAGTATTTT
CASKGLAGAKDTQYF
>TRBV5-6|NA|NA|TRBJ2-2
TGTGCCAGCAGCCCCAGTTGGGGCACCGGGGAGCTGTTTTTT
CASSPSWGTGELFF
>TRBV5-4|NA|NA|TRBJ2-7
TGTGCCAGCAGCTTGCACTACGAGCAGTACTTC
CASSLHYEQYF
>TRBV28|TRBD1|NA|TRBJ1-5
TGTGCCAGCAGTTACCAAAACCACAGGGGGATCAAGGGGCAGCCCCAGCATTTT
CASSYQNHRGIKGQPQHF
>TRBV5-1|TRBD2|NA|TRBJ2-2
TGCGCCAGCAGCCCAGGACTAGCGGCAGAAAACACCGGGGAGCTGTTTTTT
CASSPGLAAENTGELFF
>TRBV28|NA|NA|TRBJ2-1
TGTGCCAGCAGCCAGCACCACTATACCGGGAGCTTCTACAATGAGCAGTTCTTC
CASSQHHYTGSFYNEQFF
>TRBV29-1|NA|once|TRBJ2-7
TGCAGCGTCGGAATACAGGGACCACCATACGAGCAGTACTTC
CSVGIQGPPYEQYF
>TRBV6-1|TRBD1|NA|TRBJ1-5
TGTGCCAGCAGTCGGACAGGGGACGGTCAGCCCCAGCATTTT
CASSRTGDGQPQHF
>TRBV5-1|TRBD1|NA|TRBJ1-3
TGCGCCAGCAGACAGGGGAGCTCTGGAAACACCATATATTTT
CASRQGSSGNTIYF
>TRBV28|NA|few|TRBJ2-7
TGTGCCAGCAGTTTACGGAACGAGCAGTACTTC
CASSLRNEQYF
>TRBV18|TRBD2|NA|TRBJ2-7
TGTGCCAGCTCACCGAGTGCGGGAGGGCCGTACGAGCAGTACTTC
CASSPSAGGPYEQYF
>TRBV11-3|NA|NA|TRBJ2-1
TGTGCCAGCAGCTTAGGCAATGAGCAGTTCTTC
CASSLGNEQFF
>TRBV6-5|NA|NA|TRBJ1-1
TGTGCCAGCAGAAGAGGGGCTGAAGCTTTCTTT
CASRRGAEAFF
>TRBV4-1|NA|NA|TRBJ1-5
TGCGCCAGCAGCCAAGAGTTTGCCATCGAGGGAAAAGTCCCCCAGCCCCAGCATTTT
CASSQEFAIEGKVPQPQHF
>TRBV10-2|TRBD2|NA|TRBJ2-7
TGCGCCAGCGGGACTAGCGGGTACGAGCAGTACTTC
CASGTSGYEQYF
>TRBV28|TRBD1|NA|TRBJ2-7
TGTGCCAGCACACCCGCCGTTGGACAGGGGGCTCAAGAGCAGTACTTC
CASTPAVGQGAQEQYF
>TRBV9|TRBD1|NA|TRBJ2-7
TGTGCCAGCAGCGTTGGGCTTCCAGGGGGCTTTTTGGGCCTTCGGGACGAGCAGTACTTC
CASSVGLPGGFLGLRDEQYF
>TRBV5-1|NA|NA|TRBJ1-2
TGCGCCAGCAGCTTGGGACAGTTGGCCTATGGCTACACCTTC
CASSLGQLAYGYTF
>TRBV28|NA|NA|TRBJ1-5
TGTGCCAGCAGGCCTAGACTAGACAATCAGCCCCAGCATTTT
CASRPRLDNQPQHF
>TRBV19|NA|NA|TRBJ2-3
TGTGCCAGTAGTTCGCTCCGGGACTCCCTACTTTACACAGATACGCAGTATTTT
CASSSLRDSLLYTDTQYF
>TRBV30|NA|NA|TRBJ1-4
TGTGCCTGGAGTTCGCTTATTAATGAAAAACTGTTTTTT
CAWSSLINEKLFF
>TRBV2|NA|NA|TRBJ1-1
TGTGCCAGCACCGCGAACACTGAAGCTTTCTTT
CASTANTEAFF
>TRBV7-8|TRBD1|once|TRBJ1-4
TGTGCCAGCAGCTTATCCGGACAGGGGAAGTACGCTAATGAAAAACTGTTTTTT
CASSLSGQGKYANEKLFF
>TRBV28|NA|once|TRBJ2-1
TGTGCCAGCAGCTTGGGGGGCCTCACCTACAATGAGCAGTTCTTC
CASSLGGLTYNEQFF
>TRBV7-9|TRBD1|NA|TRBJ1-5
TGTGCCAGCAGTTCCAGGGGGACGGAGCCCCAGCATTTT
CASSSRGTEPQHF
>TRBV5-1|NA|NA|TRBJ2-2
TGCGCCAGCAGCTTGGCCCCCGACCCCACCGGGGAGCTGTTTTTT
CASSLAPDPTGELFF
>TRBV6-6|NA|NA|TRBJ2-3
TGTGCCAGCAGTTACTCGACTGGGGCCAGCAATACGCAGTATTTT
CASSYSTGASNTQYF
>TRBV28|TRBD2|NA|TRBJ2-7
TGTGCCAGCAGTTCCCCCCAAGCTAGCGGGAACGGGGCGGCGAGGCAGTACTTC
CASSSPQASGNGAARQYF
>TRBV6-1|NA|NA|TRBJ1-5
TGTGCCAGCAGTGACCGGAGCAAGGGGTATCAGCCCCAGCATTTT
CASSDRSKGYQPQHF
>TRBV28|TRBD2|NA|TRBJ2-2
TGTGCCAGCAGGCCCTGGGGACTAGCCAAGAACACCGGGGAGCTGTTTTTT
CASRPWGLAKNTGELFF
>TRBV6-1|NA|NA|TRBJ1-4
TGTGCCAGCAATTGGCATATGGATGAAAAACTGTTTTTT
CASNWHMDEKLFF
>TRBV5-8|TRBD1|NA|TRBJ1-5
TGTGCCAGCAGCCGCCGGGGACAGCCCTATCAGCCCCAGCATTTT
CASSRRGQPYQPQHF
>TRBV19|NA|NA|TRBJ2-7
TGTGCCAGTAGTAGGGACTTCTACGAGCAGTACTTC
CASSRDFYEQYF
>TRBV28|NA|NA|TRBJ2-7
TGTGCCAGCCGGGTGGGCGGTGGAGGGTCCTACGAGCAGTACTTC
CASRVGGGGSYEQYF
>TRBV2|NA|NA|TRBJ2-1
TGTGCCAGCAGGCTTCGGACCCCTCCCGATGAGCAGTTCTTC
CASRLRTPPDEQFF